Detailed here is one T cell receptor (beta chain). No antigen is known for it. The record has no base qualities; no much larger clone is one base away. The sample's time point label, in plain terms: baseline before first vaccination. This specimen's treatment or condition label, interpreted: meningococcal conjugate vaccine given as trial control. Samples from vaccinated people were obtained from the UK trials COV001 and COV002, which included a single-blind randomized controlled phase 2/3 trial of AZD1222 (ChAdOx1 nCoV-19) in healthy adults. For TCRbeta chain sequencing, PBMC samples from trial participants were taken at day 0 and at day 28 after the second dose. This specimen belongs to a study of T cell responses to AZD1222 COVID-19 vaccine listed by TCRdb under 2021. Describing the broader study: TCR sequencing covered 230 or so trial participants: approximately 200 given two doses of AZD1222 and 26 given two doses of MenACWY control vaccine. Trial participants were enrolled by age into 18-55, 56-69 and 70-plus year subgroups, with roughly 160, 29 and 62 TCR-sequenced participants respectively. General findings and caveats noted by the study authors: The 56-69-year group was small, and its depth increase did not reach significance, likely because of low power. Reportedly, almost half of the unique spike-specific TCRs recognized epitopes lying outside the regions that are mutated in the B.1.351 and B.1.1.7 variants. Only five to seven AZD1222 recipients were SARS-CoV-2 seropositive at baseline, limiting conclusions about previously exposed vaccinees. The vaccine-associated CD4 TCRs covered the entire spike protein, and the dominant responses fell in regions 160-218 and 743-854. Participants were mostly white British and included more females than males, and it was suggested by the authors that clonal diversity may have been underestimated. After two AZD1222 doses, both the breadth and the depth of spike-specific TCRs were significantly higher than at day 0 and than in MenACWY recipients. Because no day 14 peak-response samples were available, the repertoires could be characterized only after the peak T cell response.

The CDR3 regions of human TCRbeta chains were subjected to immunosequencing. Per the source publication's procedure: TCRs in the repertoires were matched against a reference library of SARS-CoV-2-specific TCRs that had been generated with the MIRA antigen-specificity platform. Breadth was defined as the fraction of unique TCRs that were SARS-CoV-2-associated, and depth was defined as the fraction of total T cells that were SARS-CoV-2-associated. Each spike-specific TCR was assigned to its reactive spike region and to a CD4 or CD8 class using the MIRA data. Log10-transformed breadth and depth values were compared by one-way ANOVA with Sidak's multiple comparisons tests. The clones in this table, taken by TCRdb from immuneACCESS, are in-frame only. Not every clone is retained; where verified, under half of the shortfall comes from an unresolved V gene, and the cause of the rest is unknown. D and trimming come from the DNA, and the V and J calls and clone size come from that table. This sample holds about 150,000 clones; around 85% were observed only once. Of the sample, 5.5% to 6% falls within the top ten clones.

This receptor was taken from an adult in good health. The source was peripheral blood, collected on day 0 of MenACWY control vaccination.

The sequenced DNA is TGCGCCAGCAGCCTAGAGACAGGGGGTCCTGGAAACACCATATATTTT. Translation gives CASSLETGGPGNTIYF. In this chain, TRBV5-1 is recombined with TRBJ1-3, and 9 junction bases match TRBD1. After removal of 4 bases from V and 2 bases from J, the junction retains 7 bases not matched to a gene. CDR3 length: 16 amino acids, cysteine to phenylalanine. This entry keeps only the CDR3 DNA: 48 bases, framed from base 1. CDR1 and CDR2 are read off the germline V gene as SGHRS and YFSETQ.